The table lists the clone carrying this TCR beta chain with many counts. According to the study, genomic DNA was the template for TCR beta VDJ and CDR3 profiling. TCRdb itself ran the reads through MiXCR, one entry per CDR3 protein. The top ten hold 2.5% of the sample, which has approximately 70,000 distinct CDR3 sequences, about 50% seen once. Germline CDR1 reads SGHRS; CDR2 reads YFSETQ. Trimming removed 0 bases from V and 8 bases from J; junction bases left unmatched: 6. The CDR3 is 15 amino acids. The sample originates from a study of CD8+CD57+ T cells in acquired aplastic anemia. The TCR originated in a human donor in good health, serving as a control. Sample: sorted CD4+, CD8+, or CD8+CD57+ T cells (not recorded which) from PBMCs. The V and J genes are TRBV5-1 and TRBJ1-2; 11 positions agree with TRBD1. Here the CDR3 DNA reads TGCGCCAGCAGCTTGGGGCCCGGACAGGGGGCGGGCTACACCTTC. Encoded protein: CASSLGPGQGAGYTF.